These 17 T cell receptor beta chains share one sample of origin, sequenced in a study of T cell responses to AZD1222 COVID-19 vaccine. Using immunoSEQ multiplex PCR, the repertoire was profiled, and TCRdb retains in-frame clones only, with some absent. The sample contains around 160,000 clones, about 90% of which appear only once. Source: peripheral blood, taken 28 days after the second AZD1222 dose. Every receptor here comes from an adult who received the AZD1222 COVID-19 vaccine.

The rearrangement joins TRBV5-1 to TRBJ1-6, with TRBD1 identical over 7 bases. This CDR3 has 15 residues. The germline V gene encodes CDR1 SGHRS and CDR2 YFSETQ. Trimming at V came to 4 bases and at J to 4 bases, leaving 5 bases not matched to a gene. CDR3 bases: TGCGCCAGCAGCCAGTTGGGACAGTATAATTCACCCCTCCACTTT. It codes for CASSQLGQYNSPLHF.

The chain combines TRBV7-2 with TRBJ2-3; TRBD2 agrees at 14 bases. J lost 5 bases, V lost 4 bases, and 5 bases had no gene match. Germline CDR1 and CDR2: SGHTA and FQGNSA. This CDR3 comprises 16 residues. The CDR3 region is CASSSTSGGAVDTQYF. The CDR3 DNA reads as TGTGCCAGCAGCTCGACTAGCGGGGGGGCCGTAGATACGCAGTATTTT.

The DNA of the CDR3 is TGCAGCGTTGTCCGGGGGGTCTGGCAGTATTTT. Its protein product is CSVVRGVWQYF. V usage is TRBV29-1 and J usage is TRBJ2-3; 7 bases line up with TRBD2. Per germline, CDR1 SQVTM and CDR2 ANQGSEA. The CDR3 has 11 residues. Losses at the gene ends were 4 bases for V and 11 bases for J; bases not matched to a gene: 6.

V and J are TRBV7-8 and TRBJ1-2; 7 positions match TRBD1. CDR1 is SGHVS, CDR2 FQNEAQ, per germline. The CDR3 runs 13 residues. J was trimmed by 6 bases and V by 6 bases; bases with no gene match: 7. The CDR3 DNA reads TGTGCCAGCAGTTATGACAGGGAGGATGGCTACACCTTC. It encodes CASSYDREDGYTF.

CDR3 in DNA: TGTGCCAGCAGCCTAGGACTTCCCAATGAGCAGTTCTTC. Protein product: CASSLGLPNEQFF. The rearrangement links TRBV14 to TRBJ2-1, with D possibly TRBD2 on 5 matching bases. Germline V CDR1 and CDR2: SGHDN, FVKESK. The V end was cut by 4 bases, the J end by 6 bases, with 10 bases between. There are 13 residues in the CDR3.

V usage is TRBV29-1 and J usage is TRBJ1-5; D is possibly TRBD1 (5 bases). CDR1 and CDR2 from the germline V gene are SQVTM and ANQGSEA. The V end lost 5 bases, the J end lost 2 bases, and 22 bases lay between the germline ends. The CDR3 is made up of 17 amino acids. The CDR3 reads CSVPMRGRASCNQPQHF. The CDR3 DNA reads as TGCAGCGTTCCCATGCGGGGCCGGGCCAGCTGCAATCAGCCCCAGCATTTT.

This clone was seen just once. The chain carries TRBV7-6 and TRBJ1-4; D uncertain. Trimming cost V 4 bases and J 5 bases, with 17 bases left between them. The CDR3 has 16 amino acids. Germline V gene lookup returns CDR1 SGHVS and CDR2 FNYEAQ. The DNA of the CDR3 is TGTGCCAGCAGCTCCCCCCTGACTCAAAAAAATGAAAAACTGTTTTTT. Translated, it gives CASSSPLTQKNEKLFF.

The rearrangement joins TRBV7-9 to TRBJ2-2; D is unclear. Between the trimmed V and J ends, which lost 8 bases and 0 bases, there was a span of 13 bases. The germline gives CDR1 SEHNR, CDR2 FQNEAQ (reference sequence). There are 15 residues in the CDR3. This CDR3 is CASSVRYANTGELFF. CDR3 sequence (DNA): TGTGCCAGCTCCGTCAGATACGCGAACACCGGGGAGCTGTTTTTT. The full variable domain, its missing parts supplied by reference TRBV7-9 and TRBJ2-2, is DTGVSQNPRHKITKRGQNVTFRCDPISEHNRLYWYRQTLGQGPEFLTYFQNEAQLEKSRLLSDRFSAERPKGSFSTLEIQRTEQGDSAMYLCASSVRYANTGELFFGEGSRLTVL.

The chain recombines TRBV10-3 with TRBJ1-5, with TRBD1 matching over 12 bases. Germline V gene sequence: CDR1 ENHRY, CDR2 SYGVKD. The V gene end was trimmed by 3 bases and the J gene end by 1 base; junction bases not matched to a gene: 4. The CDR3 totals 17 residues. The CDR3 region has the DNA TGTGCCATCAGTGATGGGACAGGGGGCAGAAGCAATCAGCCCCAGCATTTT. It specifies CAISDGTGGRSNQPQHF.

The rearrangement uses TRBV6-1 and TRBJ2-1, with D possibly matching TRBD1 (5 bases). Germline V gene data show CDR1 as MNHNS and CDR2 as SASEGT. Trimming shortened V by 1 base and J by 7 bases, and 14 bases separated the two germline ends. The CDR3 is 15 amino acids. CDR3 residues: CASSEDPDSMNEQFF. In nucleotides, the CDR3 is TGTGCCAGCAGTGAAGACCCCGACAGTATGAATGAGCAGTTCTTC.

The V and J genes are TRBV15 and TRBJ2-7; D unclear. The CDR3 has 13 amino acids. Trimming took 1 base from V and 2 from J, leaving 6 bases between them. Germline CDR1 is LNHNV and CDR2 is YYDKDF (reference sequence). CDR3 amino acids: CATSRGATYEQYF. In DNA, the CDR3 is TGTGCCACCAGCAGAGGGGCCACCTACGAGCAGTACTTC.

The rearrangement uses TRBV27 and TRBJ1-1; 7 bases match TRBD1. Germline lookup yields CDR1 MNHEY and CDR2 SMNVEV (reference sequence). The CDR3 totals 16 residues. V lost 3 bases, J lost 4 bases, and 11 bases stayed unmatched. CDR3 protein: CASSFGTALGSTEAFF. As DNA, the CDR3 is TGTGCCAGCAGTTTTGGGACAGCATTAGGGAGCACTGAAGCTTTCTTT.

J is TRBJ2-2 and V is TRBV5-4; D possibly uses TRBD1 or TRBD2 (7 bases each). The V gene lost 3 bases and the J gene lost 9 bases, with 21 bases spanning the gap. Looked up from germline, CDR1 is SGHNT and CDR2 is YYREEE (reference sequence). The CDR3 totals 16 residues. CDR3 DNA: TGTGCCAGCAGCTCCGACAGGGAGGGTACAATGAGGGAGCTGTTTTTT. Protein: CASSSDREGTMRELFF.

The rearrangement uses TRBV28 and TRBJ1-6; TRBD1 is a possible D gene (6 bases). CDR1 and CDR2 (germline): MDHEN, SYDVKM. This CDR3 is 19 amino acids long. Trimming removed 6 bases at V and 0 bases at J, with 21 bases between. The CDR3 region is CASSRGGARESSYNSPLHF. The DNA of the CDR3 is TGTGCCAGCAGCCGAGGGGGGGCACGGGAGAGCTCCTATAATTCACCCCTCCACTTT. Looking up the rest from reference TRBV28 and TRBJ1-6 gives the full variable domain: DVKVTQSSRYLVKRTGEKVFLECVQDMDHENMFWYRQDPGLGLRLIYFSYDVKMKEKGDIPEGYSVSREKKERFSLILESASTNQTSMYLCASSRGGARESSYNSPLHFGNGTRLTVT.

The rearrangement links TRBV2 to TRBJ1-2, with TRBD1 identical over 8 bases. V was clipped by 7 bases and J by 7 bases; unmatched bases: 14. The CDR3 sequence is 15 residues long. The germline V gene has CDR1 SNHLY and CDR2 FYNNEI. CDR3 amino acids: CASTYLRTGMSGYTF. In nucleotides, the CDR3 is TGTGCCAGCACCTATTTAAGGACAGGGATGTCTGGCTACACCTTC.

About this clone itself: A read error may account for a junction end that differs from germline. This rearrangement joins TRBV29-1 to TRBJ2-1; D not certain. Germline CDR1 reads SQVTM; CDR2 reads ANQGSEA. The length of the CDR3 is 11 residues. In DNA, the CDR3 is TGCAGCGTTGAAGATGTTAAGGGCCCGCTCTTC. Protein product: CSVEDVKGPLF.

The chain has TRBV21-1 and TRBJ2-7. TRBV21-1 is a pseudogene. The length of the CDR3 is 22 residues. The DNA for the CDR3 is TGTGCCAGCAGCAAAGTCACGCTGGAGAAAAACGCAGGAGTACGAAGCTCCTACGAGCAGTACTTC. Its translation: CASSKVTLEKNAGVRSSYEQYF.